Below, 27 T cell receptor beta chains from the same sample are listed, as sequenced in a study of identical twins. Each CDR3 protein gets one entry after TCRdb re-called the 5' RACE reads with MiXCR. The table shows 300,000 or so distinct CDR3 sequences, with roughly 9.7% occurring only once. The sample was also linked to a second study, of yellow fever vaccine responses in identical twins.

Sequences were obtained from CD8+ T cells sorted from blood. The receptors shown here come from a woman younger than 35 in good health.

The chain carries TRBV13 and TRBJ2-7; weak D call: TRBD2 (5 bases). V was clipped by 5 bases and J by 6 bases, with 14 bases between them. CDR3 length: 13 amino acids. The germline V gene has CDR1 PRHDT and CDR2 FYEKMQ (reference sequence). As DNA, the CDR3 is TGTGCCAGCAGCCCCCGGGGTATTGGCGAGCAGTACTTC. This gives the protein CASSPRGIGEQYF.

This clonotype was detected many times. This sequence joins TRBV4-2 and TRBJ2-7; D may correspond to TRBD1 or TRBD2 (7 bases each). CDR1 LGHNA and CDR2 YNFKEQ come from the germline V gene. The CDR3 runs to 15 residues. With 3 bases removed from V and 0 bases from J, the gap between germline ends came to 12 bases. The CDR3 reads CASSQQGEGSYEQYF. The DNA of the CDR3 is TGTGCCAGCAGCCAGCAGGGGGAGGGCTCCTACGAGCAGTACTTC.

This clonotype was detected once. V and J are TRBV9 and TRBJ2-2, with D possibly matching TRBD1 (7 bases). Germline CDR1 reads SGDLS; CDR2 reads YYNGEE. V shed 0 bases and J shed 3 bases, with 15 bases lying between them. This CDR3 has 17 amino acids. CDR3 in amino acids: CASSVGFQGEDTGELFF. The CDR3 DNA reads as TGTGCCAGCAGCGTAGGGTTTCAGGGGGAGGACACCGGGGAGCTGTTTTTT. Drawing the rest from reference TRBV9 and TRBJ2-2, the complete variable domain is DSGVTQTPKHLITATGQRVTLRCSPRSGDLSVYWYQQSLDQGLQFLIQYYNGEERAKGNILERFSAQQFPDLHSELNLSSLELGDSALYFCASSVGFQGEDTGELFFGEGSRLTVL.

The chain joins TRBV6-2 or TRBV6-3 to TRBJ2-1; no clear D gene. This CDR3 spans 14 amino acids. Looked up from germline, CDR1 is MNHEY and CDR2 is SVGEGT. Trimming stripped 0 bases from V and 2 bases from J, with 5 bases between. CDR3 residues: CASSYSSPYNEQFF. The DNA of the CDR3 is TGTGCCAGCAGTTACTCGAGTCCCTACAATGAGCAGTTCTTC.

This clonotype was observed a few times. The chain has TRBV29-1 and TRBJ2-3; D is possibly TRBD2 (5 bases). The germline V gene has CDR1 SQVTM and CDR2 ANQGSEA. This CDR3 comprises 16 residues. The V gene lost 2 bases and the J gene lost 0 bases, with 15 bases spanning the gap. This CDR3 is CSVEPLLGASTDTQYF. The CDR3 bases are TGCAGCGTTGAACCCCTCTTGGGAGCGAGCACAGATACGCAGTATTTT.

The table lists this clonotype with a few counts. This sequence joins TRBV28 and TRBJ2-7, with TRBD2 identical over 7 bases. Germline V gene data show CDR1 as MDHEN and CDR2 as SYDVKM. Unmatched junction bases numbered 11, after V lost 6 bases and J lost 0 bases. CDR3 length: 16 residues. CDR3 DNA: TGTGCCAGCAGGTATAGACTAGCCTGGGTCTCCTACGAGCAGTACTTC. Protein sequence: CASRYRLAWVSYEQYF.

With regard to this clonotype: One end of the junction varies from germline; a read error may be responsible. This chain connects TRBV11-2 to TRBJ2-7; 11 bases align to TRBD2. This CDR3 has 17 residues. Germline V gene lookup returns CDR1 SGHAT and CDR2 FQNNGV. The CDR3 reads CVSSLTIAGGPIHEQYF. DNA of the CDR3: TGTGTCAGCAGCTTAACCATAGCGGGAGGGCCGATCCACGAGCAGTACTTC. Together with reference TRBV11-2 and TRBJ2-7, the CDR3 gives the full variable domain: EAGVAQSPRYKIIEKRQSVAFWCNPISGHATLYWYQQILGQGPKLLIQFQNNGVVDDSQLPKDRFSAERLKGVDSTLKIQPAKLEDSAVYLCVSSLTIAGGPIHEQYFGPGTRLTVT.

This clonotype was counted between two and nine times. The chain is built from TRBV7-2 and TRBJ2-6, with D uncertain. Trimming pared 3 bases from V and 7 bases from J, leaving 1 base between. The CDR3 consists of 11 residues. Germline-derived CDR1 and CDR2 are SGHTA and FQGNSA. CDR3 protein: CASSFANVLTF. CDR3 DNA sequence: TGTGCCAGCAGCTTCGCCAACGTCCTGACTTTC.

The table lists this clonotype with a few counts. The chain uses TRBV11-2 and TRBJ2-7; 8 bases fit TRBD1. The CDR3 loop spans 19 amino acids. Germline CDR1 SGHAT, CDR2 FQNNGV. V lost 6 bases to trimming and J lost 2 bases; unmatched junction nucleotides: 21. CDR3 loop: CASSQPPGQDPYNPYEQYF. CDR3 DNA sequence: TGTGCCAGCAGTCAACCTCCGGGACAGGACCCCTATAACCCCTACGAGCAGTACTTC.

This clonotype was picked up a small number of times. The J gene is TRBJ2-7, the V gene TRBV20-1, with TRBD1 matching 8 bases. Losses at the gene ends were 3 bases for V and 4 bases for J; bases not matched to a gene: 14. CDR3 length: 16 amino acids. CDR1 is DFQATT, CDR2 SNEGSKA, per germline (reference sequence). This CDR3 reads CSASPQGAGQAYEQYF. The CDR3 nucleotides are TGCAGTGCTAGCCCCCAAGGGGCGGGACAGGCATACGAGCAGTACTTC.

This clonotype was counted at least ten times. J is TRBJ2-7 and V is TRBV7-9; 7 bases align to TRBD1. This CDR3 region has 15 residues. CDR1 and CDR2 (germline): SEHNR, FQNEAQ (reference sequence). Losses at the gene ends were 1 base for V and 5 bases for J; bases not matched to a gene: 8. In DNA, the CDR3 is TGTGCCAGCAGCTTAGGATTACAGGGGACGGACGAGCAGTACTTC. Protein: CASSLGLQGTDEQYF.

There are many counts of this clonotype. The V and J genes are TRBV7-9 and TRBJ2-2, with 9 bases aligning to TRBD2. This CDR3 is built from 16 residues. Germline CDR1 and CDR2: SEHNR and FQNEAQ (reference sequence). The trim removed 5 bases at V and 3 bases at J, leaving 7 bases unmatched. The CDR3 bases are TGTGCCAGCAGCCTGGGCACTAGCGGGCACACCGGGGAGCTGTTTTTT. Amino acid sequence: CASSLGTSGHTGELFF.

This clonotype was seen repeatedly, ten times or more. The chain is built from TRBV4-1 and TRBJ2-1; D perhaps matches TRBD2 (5 bases). CDR1 MGHRA and CDR2 YSYEKL come from the germline V gene. Trimming shortened V by 4 bases and J by 7 bases, and 20 bases separated the two germline ends. The CDR3 is made up of 16 amino acids. CDR3 amino acids: CASSPPYGGRMNEQFF. For the CDR3, the DNA is TGCGCCAGCAGCCCTCCGTATGGAGGCCGTATGAATGAGCAGTTCTTC.

This clonotype has at least ten counts. V usage is TRBV28 and J usage is TRBJ2-4; TRBD2 matches 7 bases. Germline V gives CDR1 MDHEN, CDR2 SYDVKM. J gave up 7 bases and V 3 bases, and 6 bases lay outside the gene matches. The CDR3 is made up of 14 amino acids. The DNA for the CDR3 is TGTGCCAGCAGTTTGGGAAAAGCGGGGAACATTCAGTACTTC. Amino acid sequence: CASSLGKAGNIQYF.

In its sample, this clonotype was seen many times. The chain has TRBV4-3 and TRBJ2-7; D is undetermined. Germline loops: CDR1 LGHNA, CDR2 YSLEER. Between the trimmed V and J ends, which lost 4 bases and 0 bases, there was a span of 10 bases. The length of the CDR3 is 14 residues. In DNA form, the CDR3 reads TGCGCCAGCAGCCTGGTGATCGACTCCTACGAGCAGTACTTC. Its translation: CASSLVIDSYEQYF.

This clonotype was counted between two and nine times. The chain is built from TRBV6-1 and TRBJ2-7; D is possibly TRBD1 (6 bases). Germline CDR1 is MNHNS and CDR2 is SASEGT. V was trimmed by 1 base and J by 2 bases, leaving 12 bases between them. The CDR3 sequence is 15 residues long. The CDR3 region is CASSEGTASPYEQYF. In DNA, the CDR3 is TGTGCCAGCAGTGAAGGGACAGCCTCCCCCTACGAGCAGTACTTC.

This clonotype was seen repeatedly, ten times or more. This chain links TRBV29-1 with TRBJ2-7; 9 bases are a match to TRBD1. Unmatched junction bases numbered 11, after V lost 2 bases and J lost 6 bases. The CDR3 is made up of 15 amino acids. Germline CDR1 reads SQVTM; CDR2 reads ANQGSEA. The CDR3 DNA is TGCAGCGTTGAACCGGGAGGACAGGGGCGTATCGAGCAGTACTTC. It codes for CSVEPGGQGRIEQYF.

This clonotype has only a few counts. The chain is built from TRBV7-9 and TRBJ2-6; D remains ambiguous. The germline gives CDR1 SEHNR, CDR2 FQNEAQ (reference sequence). CDR3 length: 14 residues. V was pared by 5 bases and J by 1 base, with 6 bases between. CDR3 bases: TGTGCCAGCAGCCCTAAGTCTGGGGCCAACGTCCTGACTTTC. Translation: CASSPKSGANVLTF.

The V call is TRBV7-2, the J call TRBJ2-7; 8 bases are a match to TRBD2. Germline V gives CDR1 SGHTA, CDR2 FQGNSA. V lost 3 bases and J lost 4; bases outside the gene matches: 5. This CDR3 region has 14 residues. This chain's CDR3 is CASSFGGGQYEQYF. In DNA, the CDR3 is TGTGCCAGCAGCTTCGGCGGGGGGCAATACGAGCAGTACTTC.

Many counts were recorded for this clonotype. The chain uses TRBV9 and TRBJ2-3; D unresolved. The CDR3 runs 15 residues. Germline V lookup: CDR1 SGDLS, CDR2 YYNGEE. V gave up 0 bases and J gave up 2 bases, with 10 bases separating them. CDR3 in amino acids: CASSVGPAATDTQYF. The CDR3 DNA follows: TGTGCCAGCAGCGTAGGGCCAGCCGCCACAGATACGCAGTATTTT.

The chain carries TRBV4-1 and TRBJ2-2, with D possibly TRBD2 on 5 matching bases. Per the germline V gene, CDR1 is MGHRA and CDR2 is YSYEKL. CDR3 length equals 16 residues. Trimming shortened V by 4 bases and J by 0 bases, and 12 bases separated the two germline ends. The CDR3 sequence: CASSPLGAANTGELFF. The CDR3, as DNA: TGCGCCAGCAGCCCCCTCGGAGCGGCGAACACCGGGGAGCTGTTTTTT.

This clonotype was seen more than once but under ten times. V gene TRBV6-2 or TRBV6-3 combines with J gene TRBJ2-1; D unresolved. This CDR3 contains 17 residues. V dropped 2 bases and J dropped 0 bases, with 14 bases sitting between them. Germline-derived CDR1 and CDR2 are MNHEY and SVGEGT. CDR3 protein: CASSYEGTMSSYNEQFF. The CDR3 nucleotides are TGTGCCAGCAGTTACGAAGGCACCATGAGCTCCTACAATGAGCAGTTCTTC.

The chain carries TRBV12-5 and TRBJ2-1; D is undetermined. There are 12 residues in the CDR3. From germline, CDR1 is LGHNT and CDR2 FRNRAP. V lost 3 bases and J lost 10, with 10 bases in between. In DNA form, the CDR3 reads TGTGCTAGTGGTTTTGGACCACTCGAGCAGTTCTTC. Its translation: CASGFGPLEQFF.

A few counts support this clonotype. This chain links TRBV7-9 with TRBJ1-1, with 10 bases matching TRBD1. Per the germline V gene, CDR1 is SEHNR and CDR2 is FQNEAQ (reference sequence). V shed 3 bases, J shed 5 bases, and the junction held 9 bases outside the gene matches. This CDR3 has 16 residues. This CDR3 reads CASSFADGQGDTEAFF. The CDR3, as DNA: TGTGCCAGCAGCTTTGCCGATGGACAGGGGGATACTGAAGCTTTCTTT. Together with reference TRBV7-9 and TRBJ1-1, the CDR3 gives the full variable domain: DTGVSQNPRHKITKRGQNVTFRCDPISEHNRLYWYRQTLGQGPEFLTYFQNEAQLEKSRLLSDRFSAERPKGSFSTLEIQRTEQGDSAMYLCASSFADGQGDTEAFFGQGTRLTVV.

This clonotype appeared many times. The CDR3 loop reads CASAPGPTYEQYF. In DNA form, the CDR3 reads TGTGCCAGCGCCCCGGGACCAACATACGAGCAGTACTTC. The V gene is TRBV12-3 or TRBV12-4, the J gene TRBJ2-7, with D perhaps TRBD1 or TRBD2 (5 bases each). The CDR3 spans 13 residues. The germline V and J ends were trimmed by 8 bases and 4 bases, with 15 bases remaining between them.

This clonotype was picked up a small number of times. The J gene is TRBJ2-5, the V gene TRBV12-3 or TRBV12-4, with TRBD1 as a possible D gene (6 bases). The CDR3 totals 12 residues. V was trimmed by 5 bases and J by 4 bases, leaving 8 bases between them. DNA of the CDR3: TGTGCCAGCAGTCCGGACAGAGAGACCCAGTACTTC. Residues: CASSPDRETQYF.

This clonotype was seen many times. The chain recombines TRBV27 with TRBJ2-2, with D uncertain. This CDR3 comprises 13 residues. V shed 3 bases and J shed 5 bases, with 7 bases lying between them. Germline V gene lookup returns CDR1 MNHEY and CDR2 SMNVEV (reference sequence). CDR3 coding DNA: TGTGCCAGCAGTTTTAGTAGGACCGGGGAGCTGTTTTTT. The encoded protein is CASSFSRTGELFF.